The rows below give T cell receptor beta chains drawn from one sample of a study of CD8 T cells in Susac syndrome. Each CDR3 protein is one row after TCRdb ran MiXCR on the immunoSEQ multiplex PCR reads. The table lists approximately 65,000 distinct CDR3 sequences, roughly nine tenths of them singletons. The source material was CD8+ T cells from PBMCs. These receptors were obtained from a human donor in good health. Each CDR3 is given with its conserved first and last residue.

v_gene | CDR3aa
TRBV20-1 | CSASRGQGTDTQYF
TRBV19 | CASRGVSGNYGYTF
TRBV5-1 | CASSLGYGSTEAFF
TRBV12-5 | CASGLTTTNQPQHF
TRBV11-1 | CASSQSTGGGYNEQFF
TRBV7-9 | CASSLMRSPQDTQYF
TRBV5-6 | CASSLASGALDTQYF
TRBV5-1 | CASSLTGLNTEAFF
TRBV4-1 | CASSQAPGQGASTNEKLFF
TRBV20-1 | CSGSGENQPQHF
TRBV19 | CASTFDSFNTGELFF
TRBV7-2 | CASSPRAGVYNEQFF
TRBV13 | CASSLTGTSEELFF
TRBV29-1 | CSVEQGEAYEQYF
TRBV10-3 | CAISRTGNEQYF
TRBV29-1 | CSVCPGNEQFF
TRBV19 | CASSPGPGYEQYF
TRBV16 | CASSHSAVPGYTF
TRBV3-1 | CASSHVPGQGSSYNEQFF
TRBV6-4 | CASSEKGSTDTQYF
TRBV12-3/TRBV12-4 | CASVSGGVPGELFF
TRBV12-3/TRBV12-4 | CASSFGRDTQYF
TRBV27 | CASSFGRGTFF
TRBV7-2 | CASSLEGPTKNIQYF
TRBV28 | CASSSEGEQFF
TRBV12-5 | CASGLGVTHYGYTF
TRBV7-9 | CASSQSGAEQYF
TRBV3-1 | CASSQDYEQYF
TRBV7-2 | CASSRPSGTQYF
TRBV9 | CASSERGVNQPQHF
TRBV4-1 | CASSQVAPDSTDTQYF
TRBV7-9 | CASSLDPEQFF
TRBV11-2 | CASSLGGGSTDTQYF
TRBV15 | CATSRDNGTESNQPQHF
TRBV19 | CASSMGDPSYNEQFF
TRBV29-1 | CSVEDAGGSNEQFF
TRBV5-1 | CASSLLTPSVEAFF
TRBV28 | CASSFATSGGPRDTQYF
TRBV6-2/TRBV6-3 | CASSYGGVSEAFF
TRBV10-3 | CAITGDGHTDTQYF
TRBV6-6 | CASKRQGRQPQHF
TRBV2 | CASRIVAPTQETQYF
TRBV4-3 | CASSQDVGNGYTF
TRBV7-2 | CASSLGGGTGDTQYF
TRBV5-1 | CASSLADSQETQYF